Below, 20 T cell receptor beta chains from the same sample are listed, as sequenced in a study of T cell responses to AZD1222 COVID-19 vaccine (dated by TCRdb to about 2021). Taken with the paper, the label for time point translates to: baseline before first vaccination. The library was produced with the immunoSEQ multiplex PCR assay. Held by TCRdb, this immuneACCESS table contains in-frame sequences only and omits some clones. Under half of the omission traces to an unresolved V gene where checked; the cause of the rest is unknown. The sample data list tens of thousands of clones, and more than 75% of these were observed just once. The ten biggest clones cover over 15% of the sample. The source material was peripheral blood, sampled on day 0 of AZD1222 vaccination. The receptors were sampled from an adult in good health.

The chain couples TRBV28 to TRBJ2-7, with 9 positions matching TRBD2. V trimming: 2 bases; J trimming: 3 bases; junction bases outside the gene matches: 5. This CDR3 is built from 15 residues. Germline CDR1 is MDHEN and CDR2 is SYDVKM. CDR3 protein: CASSLTLAGFYEQYF. The CDR3 DNA is TGTGCCAGCAGTTTAACCCTAGCGGGATTCTACGAGCAGTACTTC.

The chain joins TRBV19 to TRBJ2-3; D gene unclear. Trimming shortened V by 5 bases and J by 3 bases, and 18 bases separated the two germline ends. The CDR3 consists of 16 residues. The germline CDR1 and CDR2 sequences are LNHDA and SQIVND (reference sequence). The CDR3 sequence: CASSPRESAKTDTQYF. The CDR3 coding sequence is TGTGCCAGTAGTCCTCGAGAATCAGCGAAGACAGATACGCAGTATTTT.

The V gene is TRBV4-2, the J gene TRBJ1-5; the D gene is possibly TRBD1 (6 bases). The V end lost 0 bases, the J end lost 2 bases, and 11 bases lay between the germline ends. This CDR3 spans 16 amino acids. CDR1 LGHNA and CDR2 YNFKEQ come from the germline V gene. For the CDR3, the DNA is TGTGCCAGCAGCCAAGAAGGGGGTAGGGGCAATCAGCCCCAGCATTTT. Residues: CASSQEGGRGNQPQHF.

The chain is built from TRBV7-2 and TRBJ2-7, with 7 bases that match TRBD2. The CDR3 spans 14 residues. CDR1 is SGHTA and CDR2 is FQGNSA in the germline V gene. J was trimmed by 7 bases and V by 5 bases; bases with no gene match: 11. CDR3 amino acids: CASSHRRLAGEQYF. The CDR3 bases are TGTGCCAGCAGCCATCGAAGACTAGCCGGTGAGCAGTACTTC.

The rearrangement links TRBV6-6 to TRBJ1-2, with unresolved D. V was shortened by 2 bases and J by 5 bases, with 6 bases between the two germline ends. Germline V gene sequence: CDR1 MNHNY, CDR2 SVGAGI (reference sequence). The CDR3 runs 12 residues. For the CDR3, the DNA is TGTGCCAGCAGTTACGGGCCTTATGGCTACACCTTC. As protein: CASSYGPYGYTF.

This clone appeared once. J is TRBJ2-7 and V is TRBV7-2, with D maybe TRBD1 (6 bases). Germline-derived CDR1 and CDR2 are SGHTA and FQGNSA. CDR3 length: 14 residues. The V end lost 5 bases, the J end lost 5 bases, and 16 bases lay between the germline ends. The CDR3 nucleotides read TGTGCCAGCAGCCCTACAGGGTCAAGCAACGAGCAGTACTTC. It translates to CASSPTGSSNEQYF.

DNA of the CDR3: TGTGCCAGCACCCGATCACAGACTAGCGGGATGTACAATGAGCAGTTCTTC. Translating it yields CASTRSQTSGMYNEQFF. V is TRBV11-2 and J is TRBJ2-1, with TRBD2 matching over 11 bases. Germline CDR1 and CDR2: SGHAT and FQNNGV. With V trimmed by 7 bases and J by 4 bases, 12 bases remained unmatched. The CDR3 consists of 17 residues. The whole variable domain, remainder taken from reference TRBV11-2 and TRBJ2-1, is EAGVAQSPRYKIIEKRQSVAFWCNPISGHATLYWYQQILGQGPKLLIQFQNNGVVDDSQLPKDRFSAERLKGVDSTLKIQPAKLEDSAVYLCASTRSQTSGMYNEQFFGPGTRLTVL.

V gene TRBV28 combines with J gene TRBJ2-7, with D perhaps matching TRBD1 (6 bases). This CDR3 contains 14 residues. CDR1 MDHEN and CDR2 SYDVKM come from the germline V gene. V was clipped by 8 bases and J by 0 bases, with 14 bases between them. Here the CDR3 reads CASVGTLGSYEQYF. CDR3 DNA sequence: TGTGCCAGCGTTGGGACATTAGGCTCCTACGAGCAGTACTTC.

Only one count was recorded for this clone. V is TRBV2 and J is TRBJ2-2; TRBD1 matches at 10 bases. Germline CDR1 is SNHLY and CDR2 is FYNNEI. The V segment lost 5 bases and the J segment 6 bases; nucleotides outside the gene matches: 3. This CDR3 has 14 residues. The chain's CDR3 is CASSRQGAAGELFF. CDR3 coding DNA: TGTGCCAGCAGTCGACAGGGGGCCGCCGGGGAGCTGTTTTTT. Full variable domain (rest looked up from reference TRBV2 and TRBJ2-2): EPEVTQTPSHQVTQMGQEVILRCVPISNHLYFYWYRQILGQKVEFLVSFYNNEISEKSEIFDDQFSVERPDGSNFTLKIRSTKLEDSAMYFCASSRQGAAGELFFGEGSRLTVL.

The V call is TRBV5-1, the J call TRBJ1-2, with D possibly being TRBD1 (6 bases). This CDR3 spans 13 amino acids. V lost 4 bases to trimming and J lost 11 bases, with 18 bases between them. Germline V CDR1 and CDR2: SGHRS, YFSETQ. This CDR3 is CASSRDMDVGYTF. The CDR3 region has the DNA TGCGCCAGCAGCCGGGACATGGATGTCGGTTACACCTTC.

The chain links TRBV28 to TRBJ1-2; TRBD1 aligns across 8 bases. The germline gives CDR1 MDHEN, CDR2 SYDVKM. This CDR3 has 14 amino acids. The junction had 5 bases not matched to a gene; V was cut back by 4 bases and J by 4 bases. Written as DNA, the CDR3 is TGTGCCAGCAGTTCAATAGGGACAGGCTATGGCTACACCTTC. Translating gives CASSSIGTGYGYTF.

The chain is built from TRBV5-5 and TRBJ2-2; no clear D gene. Germline CDR1 and CDR2: SGHKS and YYEKEE (reference sequence). CDR3 length equals 13 residues. With 5 bases removed from V and 4 bases from J, the gap between germline ends came to 9 bases. CDR3 nucleotides: TGTGCCAGCAGGACCGTGGGCACCGGGGAGCTGTTTTTT. Translation gives CASRTVGTGELFF.

The J gene is TRBJ2-1, the V gene TRBV4-2; 7 bases fit TRBD2. Trimming took 2 bases from V and 7 from J; bases not matched to a gene: 11. There are 16 residues in the CDR3. CDR1 and CDR2 (germline): LGHNA, YNFKEQ. CDR3 in amino acids: CASSQNLGLVGNEQFF. CDR3 nucleotide sequence: TGTGCCAGCAGCCAAAATTTAGGACTAGTGGGTAATGAGCAGTTCTTC.

The chain is built from TRBV10-3 and TRBJ2-3; D uncertain. V lost 7 bases and J 6 bases, leaving 14 bases between the germline ends. The CDR3 loop spans 13 amino acids. CDR1 and CDR2 from the germline V gene are ENHRY and SYGVKD. Written as DNA, the CDR3 is TGTGCCATCACCGGCGGATTCACCGATACGCAGTATTTT. It translates to CAITGGFTDTQYF.

The chain recombines TRBV28 with TRBJ2-5; D uncertain. The germline CDR1 and CDR2 sequences are MDHEN and SYDVKM. V gave up 6 bases and J gave up 0 bases, with 8 bases separating them. The CDR3 has 13 amino acids. The CDR3 protein is CASSVDYQETQYF. CDR3 nucleotide sequence: TGTGCCAGCAGCGTCGACTACCAAGAGACCCAGTACTTC.

CDR3 sequence: CASSPRGMGELFF. For the CDR3, the DNA is TGTGCCAGCAGCCCTCGGGGGATGGGGGAGCTGTTTTTT. This rearrangement joins TRBV7-2 to TRBJ2-2, with D tentatively TRBD2 (6 bases). V dropped 5 bases and J dropped 8 bases, with 12 bases sitting between them. The CDR3 contains 13 residues. The V gene's germline CDR1 is SGHTA and CDR2 FQGNSA.

This clone was seen just once. The chain links TRBV29-1 to TRBJ2-5; D is undetermined. This CDR3 is 14 amino acids long. Between the trimmed V and J ends, which lost 3 bases and 5 bases, there was a span of 16 bases. The germline V gene encodes CDR1 SQVTM and CDR2 ANQGSEA. This CDR3 is CSVDFASVIETQYF. Written as DNA, the CDR3 is TGCAGCGTTGATTTCGCTTCCGTGATTGAGACCCAGTACTTC.

This chain joins TRBV5-1 and TRBJ2-7, with 9 bases identical to TRBD2. This CDR3 spans 15 amino acids. Germline V lookup: CDR1 SGHRS, CDR2 YFSETQ. V dropped 0 bases and J dropped 2; count of bases not matched to a gene: 3. CDR3 residues: CASSLVSGRPYEQYF. The CDR3 DNA is TGCGCCAGCAGCTTGGTTAGCGGGAGACCCTACGAGCAGTACTTC.

V usage is TRBV9 and J usage is TRBJ2-5, with D maybe TRBD1 (6 bases). The CDR3 is 14 residues long. Germline-derived CDR1 and CDR2 are SGDLS and YYNGEE. Trimming cost V 0 bases and J 3 bases, with 9 bases left between them. CDR3: CASSVGGQEETQYF. The CDR3 nucleotides read TGTGCCAGCAGCGTAGGGGGACAAGAAGAGACCCAGTACTTC.

This chain links TRBV2 with TRBJ2-3; maybe TRBD1 (5 bases). The CDR3 spans 13 residues. Germline V gene data show CDR1 as SNHLY and CDR2 as FYNNEI. The V gene lost 7 bases and the J gene lost 2 bases, with 10 bases spanning the gap. CDR3 sequence: CASNTGPTDTQYF. For the CDR3, the DNA is TGTGCCAGCAATACAGGTCCCACAGATACGCAGTATTTT. The full variable domain, in which reference TRBV2 and TRBJ2-3 provide the parts outside the CDR3, is EPEVTQTPSHQVTQMGQEVILRCVPISNHLYFYWYRQILGQKVEFLVSFYNNEISEKSEIFDDQFSVERPDGSNFTLKIRSTKLEDSAMYFCASNTGPTDTQYFGPGTRLTVL.